Included here is one T cell receptor beta chain sequence, with context. Its antigen remains unknown. V was trimmed by 5 bases and J by 2 bases, leaving 12 bases between them. Germline lookup yields CDR1 SGHTA and CDR2 FQGTGA. The CDR3 spans 14 residues. Researchers ran the PCR with 60 Vbeta and 13 Jbeta primers. In the original workflow: In a later analysis, some 80 million unique TCR beta chains included roughly 11 million shared by two or more donors. The table came from immunoSEQ multiplex PCR; TCRdb's copy has only in-frame clones and leaves some out. That table gives V, J and clone size, and the DNA gave D and trimming. The sample lists roughly 83,000 clones; less than 85% were seen once. These data originate in a study of cytomegalovirus exposure and HLA in healthy donors. General observations from the study: It was fewer than 200 TCR beta chains that were listed as cytomegalovirus-associated.

The V and J genes are TRBV7-3 and TRBJ2-5; D call uncertain. The sequencing sample was made of PBMCs. The receptor was isolated from a man aged 55 to 70 in good health and CMV-seronegative. The CDR3 DNA follows: TGTGCCAGCAGCCCCCGGTATCGGCAAGAGACCCAGTACTTC. It translates to CASSPRYRQETQYF. Combining the CDR3 with reference TRBV7-3 and TRBJ2-5 gives the whole variable domain GAGVSQTPSNKVTEKGKYVELRCDPISGHTALYWYRQSLGQGPEFLIYFQGTGAADDSGLPNDRFFAVRPEGSVSTLKIQRTERGDSAVYLCASSPRYRQETQYFGPGTRLLVL.